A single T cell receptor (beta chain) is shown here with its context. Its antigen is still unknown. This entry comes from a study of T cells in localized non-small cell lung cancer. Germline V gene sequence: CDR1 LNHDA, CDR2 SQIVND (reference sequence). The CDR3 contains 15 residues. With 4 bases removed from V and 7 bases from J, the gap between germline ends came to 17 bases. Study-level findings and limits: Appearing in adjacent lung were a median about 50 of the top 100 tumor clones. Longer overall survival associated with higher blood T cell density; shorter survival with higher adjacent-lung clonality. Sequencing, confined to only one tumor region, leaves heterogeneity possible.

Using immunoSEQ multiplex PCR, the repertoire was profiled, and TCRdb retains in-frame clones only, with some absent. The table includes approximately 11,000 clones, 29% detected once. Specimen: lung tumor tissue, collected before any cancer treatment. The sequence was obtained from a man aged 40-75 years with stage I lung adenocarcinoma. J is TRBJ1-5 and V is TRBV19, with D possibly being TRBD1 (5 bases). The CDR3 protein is CASSTPQGWNQPQHF. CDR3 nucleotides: TGTGCCAGTAGTACCCCTCAGGGTTGGAACCAGCCCCAGCATTTT. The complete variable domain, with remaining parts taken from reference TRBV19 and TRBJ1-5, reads DGGITQSPKYLFRKEGQNVTLSCEQNLNHDAMYWYRQDPGQGLRLIYYSQIVNDFQKGDIAEGYSVSREKKESFPLTVTSAQKNPTAFYLCASSTPQGWNQPQHFGDGTRLSIL.